The rows below give T cell receptor beta chains drawn from one sample of a study of identical twins. Each CDR3 protein gets one entry after TCRdb re-called the 5' RACE reads with MiXCR. Of 350,000 to 450,000 distinct CDR3 sequences in the sample, about a fifth were seen once. The material sequenced was naive T cells sorted from blood. The receptor source for this set is a man in his fifties or sixties in good health. Both conserved end residues are part of each CDR3. The order of the fields is D gene, CDR3 length, J gene, V gene, clone size, CDR3 protein, CDR3 DNA. D genes are given only for firm matches. Expanded clones get a size class; other rows say once, few or many, or leave the size out.

D gene: .; CDR3 length: 14; J gene: TRBJ2-6; V gene: TRBV7-7; clone size: .; CDR3 protein: CASSLDGVANVLTF; CDR3 DNA: TGTGCCAGCAGCTTAGACGGGGTAGCCAACGTCCTGACTTTC
D gene: .; CDR3 length: 14; J gene: TRBJ2-7; V gene: TRBV20-1; clone size: few; CDR3 protein: CSARRRGASYEQYF; CDR3 DNA: TGCAGTGCTAGACGCCGGGGCGCCTCCTACGAGCAGTACTTC
D gene: .; CDR3 length: 13; J gene: TRBJ1-2; V gene: TRBV20-1; clone size: .; CDR3 protein: CSARPLESYGYTF; CDR3 DNA: TGCAGTGCTAGACCCCTCGAGAGCTATGGCTACACCTTC
D gene: TRBD1; CDR3 length: 18; J gene: TRBJ2-5; V gene: TRBV4-1; clone size: many; CDR3 protein: CASSQVWALGQGQETQYF; CDR3 DNA: TGCGCCAGCAGCCAAGTCTGGGCCTTGGGACAGGGGCAAGAGACCCAGTACTTC
D gene: .; CDR3 length: 15; J gene: TRBJ2-2; V gene: TRBV25-1; clone size: few; CDR3 protein: CASGRTRTNTGELFF; CDR3 DNA: TGTGCCAGCGGTCGGACACGTACGAACACCGGGGAGCTGTTTTTT
D gene: .; CDR3 length: 16; J gene: TRBJ2-2; V gene: TRBV4-1; clone size: .; CDR3 protein: CASSQESSRNTGELFF; CDR3 DNA: TGCGCCAGCAGCCAAGAGAGTAGCCGGAACACCGGGGAGCTGTTTTTT
D gene: TRBD2; CDR3 length: 15; J gene: TRBJ2-7; V gene: TRBV3-1; clone size: .; CDR3 protein: CASSRLAGNNYGQYF; CDR3 DNA: TGTGCCAGCAGCCGACTAGCGGGTAACAACTACGGGCAGTACTTC
D gene: TRBD1; CDR3 length: 16; J gene: TRBJ1-1; V gene: TRBV7-9; clone size: .; CDR3 protein: CASSSDPGQGSTEAFF; CDR3 DNA: TGTGCCAGCAGCAGCGATCCGGGACAGGGGAGCACTGAAGCTTTCTTT
D gene: TRBD1; CDR3 length: 17; J gene: TRBJ2-5; V gene: TRBV5-1; clone size: many; CDR3 protein: CASSLTGGFYESETQYF; CDR3 DNA: TGCGCCAGCAGCCTGACAGGGGGCTTCTATGAATCAGAGACCCAGTACTTC
D gene: TRBD1; CDR3 length: 13; J gene: TRBJ1-2; V gene: TRBV10-3; clone size: few; CDR3 protein: CAISRQGDYGYTF; CDR3 DNA: TGTGCCATCAGTAGACAGGGAGACTATGGCTACACCTTC
D gene: TRBD2; CDR3 length: 15; J gene: TRBJ2-1; V gene: TRBV29-1; clone size: .; CDR3 protein: CSVVPTSGGYNEQFF; CDR3 DNA: TGCAGCGTCGTACCGACTAGCGGGGGTTACAATGAGCAGTTCTTC
D gene: TRBD1; CDR3 length: 21; J gene: TRBJ2-1; V gene: TRBV29-1; clone size: few; CDR3 protein: CSVEPTKAGTGGTRDYNEQFF; CDR3 DNA: TGCAGCGTCGAACCTACGAAGGCCGGGACAGGGGGTACTAGGGACTACAATGAGCAGTTCTTC
D gene: .; CDR3 length: 16; J gene: TRBJ2-5; V gene: TRBV20-1; clone size: .; CDR3 protein: CSARPYLRGYQETQYF; CDR3 DNA: TGCAGTGCTAGACCATACCTGAGGGGGTACCAAGAGACCCAGTACTTC
D gene: .; CDR3 length: 14; J gene: TRBJ2-5; V gene: TRBV5-1; clone size: .; CDR3 protein: CASSSPGQSETQYF; CDR3 DNA: TGCGCCAGCAGCTCCCCGGGACAATCAGAGACCCAGTACTTC
D gene: .; CDR3 length: 15; J gene: TRBJ2-7; V gene: TRBV27; clone size: .; CDR3 protein: CASSSALGGGHEQYF; CDR3 DNA: TGTGCCAGCAGTTCCGCCTTGGGGGGGGGCCACGAGCAGTACTTC
D gene: TRBD2; CDR3 length: 15; J gene: TRBJ2-5; V gene: TRBV24-1; clone size: .; CDR3 protein: CATSREGTNQETQYF; CDR3 DNA: TGTGCCACCAGCCGGGAGGGAACAAACCAAGAGACCCAGTACTTC
D gene: TRBD2; CDR3 length: 15; J gene: TRBJ2-1; V gene: TRBV30; clone size: .; CDR3 protein: CAWSVGSGTYNEQFF; CDR3 DNA: TGTGCCTGGAGTGTCGGTAGCGGGACCTACAATGAGCAGTTCTTC
D gene: TRBD1; CDR3 length: 15; J gene: TRBJ2-7; V gene: TRBV12-3/TRBV12-4; clone size: many; CDR3 protein: CASSRDRARPYEQYF; CDR3 DNA: TGTGCCAGCAGCAGGGACAGGGCACGACCCTACGAGCAGTACTTC
D gene: TRBD1; CDR3 length: 14; J gene: TRBJ2-7; V gene: TRBV5-1; clone size: many; CDR3 protein: CASSLGDSSYEQYF; CDR3 DNA: TGCGCCAGCAGCTTGGGGGACAGTTCCTACGAGCAGTACTTC
D gene: TRBD2; CDR3 length: 18; J gene: TRBJ2-2; V gene: TRBV6-1; clone size: few; CDR3 protein: CASSIGITGGPNTGELFF; CDR3 DNA: TGTGCCAGCAGTATCGGGATAACGGGGGGGCCGAACACCGGGGAGCTGTTTTTT
D gene: .; CDR3 length: 21; J gene: TRBJ2-6; V gene: TRBV6-2/TRBV6-3; clone size: .; CDR3 protein: CASSYSNLAGRPGSGANVLTF; CDR3 DNA: TGTGCCAGCAGTTACTCGAATTTGGCAGGGCGCCCAGGCTCTGGGGCCAACGTCCTGACTTTC
D gene: .; CDR3 length: 12; J gene: TRBJ1-2; V gene: TRBV20-1; clone size: .; CDR3 protein: CSAMTGVYGYTF; CDR3 DNA: TGCAGTGCTATGACAGGAGTCTATGGCTACACCTTC
D gene: .; CDR3 length: 13; J gene: TRBJ1-6; V gene: TRBV4-3; clone size: many; CDR3 protein: CASSQTVNSPLHF; CDR3 DNA: TGCGCCAGCAGCCAGACAGTTAATTCACCCCTCCACTTT
D gene: .; CDR3 length: 13; J gene: TRBJ1-5; V gene: TRBV18; clone size: few; CDR3 protein: CASSLTRDQPQHF; CDR3 DNA: TGTGCCAGCTCACTTACCAGGGACCAGCCCCAGCATTTT
D gene: TRBD2; CDR3 length: 15; J gene: TRBJ2-7; V gene: TRBV9; clone size: .; CDR3 protein: CASSVGGGKSYEQYF; CDR3 DNA: TGTGCCAGCAGCGTAGGGGGGGGAAAGAGCTACGAGCAGTACTTC
D gene: TRBD1; CDR3 length: 16; J gene: TRBJ2-7; V gene: TRBV24-1; clone size: many; CDR3 protein: CATSASKGQGSYEQYF; CDR3 DNA: TGTGCCACCAGTGCCTCCAAGGGACAGGGCTCCTACGAGCAGTACTTC
D gene: TRBD2; CDR3 length: 15; J gene: TRBJ2-5; V gene: TRBV20-1; clone size: few; CDR3 protein: CSASDRGRDEETQYF; CDR3 DNA: TGCAGTGCTAGTGATCGCGGGAGGGACGAAGAGACCCAGTACTTC
D gene: .; CDR3 length: 14; J gene: TRBJ2-2; V gene: TRBV11-3; clone size: .; CDR3 protein: CASSLGGDTRELFF; CDR3 DNA: TGTGCCAGCAGCTTGGGGGGGGACACCCGGGAGCTGTTTTTT
D gene: .; CDR3 length: 14; J gene: TRBJ2-2; V gene: TRBV5-6; clone size: few; CDR3 protein: CASKVTPQAGELFF; CDR3 DNA: TGTGCCAGCAAGGTCACTCCGCAGGCCGGGGAGCTGTTTTTT
D gene: TRBD1; CDR3 length: 14; J gene: TRBJ1-6; V gene: TRBV5-1; clone size: few; CDR3 protein: CASSPDRGGSPLHF; CDR3 DNA: TGCGCCAGCAGCCCCGACAGGGGAGGTTCACCCCTCCACTTT
D gene: .; CDR3 length: 13; J gene: TRBJ2-1; V gene: TRBV20-1; clone size: few; CDR3 protein: CSASFGLLDEQFF; CDR3 DNA: TGCAGTGCTAGTTTCGGTCTCCTAGATGAGCAGTTCTTC
D gene: TRBD2; CDR3 length: 14; J gene: TRBJ2-1; V gene: TRBV7-2; clone size: few; CDR3 protein: CASSNRGGYNEQFF; CDR3 DNA: TGTGCCAGCAGCAACCGGGGGGGCTACAATGAGCAGTTCTTC
D gene: TRBD2; CDR3 length: 17; J gene: TRBJ2-3; V gene: TRBV9; clone size: few; CDR3 protein: CASSVARERESSDTQYF; CDR3 DNA: TGTGCCAGCAGCGTTGCCCGTGAGCGGGAGTCCTCAGATACGCAGTATTTT
D gene: .; CDR3 length: 16; J gene: TRBJ2-2; V gene: TRBV6-5; clone size: few; CDR3 protein: CASSYTYPQSTGELFF; CDR3 DNA: TGTGCCAGCAGTTACACCTATCCCCAGAGCACCGGGGAGCTGTTTTTT
D gene: .; CDR3 length: 13; J gene: TRBJ2-3; V gene: TRBV6-2/TRBV6-3; clone size: few; CDR3 protein: CASSYQGTDTQYF; CDR3 DNA: TGTGCCAGCAGTTACCAAGGGACAGATACGCAGTATTTT
D gene: .; CDR3 length: 15; J gene: TRBJ2-2; V gene: TRBV5-1; clone size: few; CDR3 protein: CASSFRKLETGELFF; CDR3 DNA: TGCGCCAGCAGCTTTCGGAAACTGGAAACCGGGGAGCTGTTTTTT
D gene: TRBD1; CDR3 length: 13; J gene: TRBJ1-5; V gene: TRBV20-1; clone size: many; CDR3 protein: CSARTGGNQPQHF; CDR3 DNA: TGCAGTGCGAGGACAGGGGGCAATCAGCCCCAGCATTTT
D gene: .; CDR3 length: 12; J gene: TRBJ2-1; V gene: TRBV5-1; clone size: many; CDR3 protein: CASSRGYNEQFF; CDR3 DNA: TGCGCCAGCAGCAGGGGTTACAATGAGCAGTTCTTC
D gene: .; CDR3 length: 15; J gene: TRBJ2-3; V gene: TRBV6-5; clone size: few; CDR3 protein: CASSYSGLTGGTQYF; CDR3 DNA: TGTGCCAGCAGTTACTCAGGGCTCACCGGCGGTACGCAGTATTTT
D gene: TRBD2; CDR3 length: 15; J gene: TRBJ2-1; V gene: TRBV5-1; clone size: few; CDR3 protein: CASKEAGGSYNEQFF; CDR3 DNA: TGCGCCAGCAAAGAAGCGGGGGGCTCCTACAATGAGCAGTTCTTC
D gene: .; CDR3 length: 14; J gene: TRBJ2-7; V gene: TRBV20-1; clone size: .; CDR3 protein: CSALSETSLSEQYF; CDR3 DNA: TGCAGTGCCCTTTCTGAGACTAGTTTAAGTGAGCAGTACTTC
D gene: TRBD2; CDR3 length: 15; J gene: TRBJ2-5; V gene: TRBV6-1; clone size: .; CDR3 protein: CASSDGLADKETQYF; CDR3 DNA: TGTGCCAGCAGTGATGGACTAGCGGATAAAGAGACCCAGTACTTC
D gene: .; CDR3 length: 13; J gene: TRBJ2-1; V gene: TRBV12-3/TRBV12-4; clone size: .; CDR3 protein: CASSPGRYNEQFF; CDR3 DNA: TGTGCCAGCAGCCCTGGACGTTACAATGAGCAGTTCTTC
D gene: .; CDR3 length: 11; J gene: TRBJ2-1; V gene: TRBV28; clone size: many; CDR3 protein: CASRGYNEQFF; CDR3 DNA: TGTGCCAGCAGGGGATACAATGAGCAGTTCTTC
D gene: .; CDR3 length: 13; J gene: TRBJ2-5; V gene: TRBV6-1; clone size: many; CDR3 protein: CASRFRNRETQYF; CDR3 DNA: TGTGCCAGCAGATTTCGGAATCGCGAGACCCAGTACTTC
D gene: .; CDR3 length: 13; J gene: TRBJ1-2; V gene: TRBV20-1; clone size: few; CDR3 protein: CSAWTEANYGYTF; CDR3 DNA: TGCAGTGCCTGGACCGAAGCTAACTATGGCTACACCTTC
D gene: .; CDR3 length: 13; J gene: TRBJ2-5; V gene: TRBV20-1; clone size: .; CDR3 protein: CSAHRQGRETQYF; CDR3 DNA: TGCAGTGCTCACCGGCAGGGGAGAGAGACCCAGTACTTC
D gene: .; CDR3 length: 15; J gene: TRBJ2-3; V gene: TRBV5-4; clone size: .; CDR3 protein: CASSWMGGRTDTQYF; CDR3 DNA: TGTGCCAGCAGCTGGATGGGGGGGCGCACAGATACGCAGTATTTT
D gene: .; CDR3 length: 17; J gene: TRBJ1-1; V gene: TRBV4-2; clone size: many; CDR3 protein: CASSQAGRAMGGTEAFF; CDR3 DNA: TGTGCCAGCAGCCAAGCGGGCAGGGCCATGGGTGGCACTGAAGCTTTCTTT
D gene: TRBD2; CDR3 length: 15; J gene: TRBJ2-1; V gene: TRBV12-3/TRBV12-4; clone size: few; CDR3 protein: CASSLREGRINEQFF; CDR3 DNA: TGTGCCAGCAGTTTACGGGAGGGCCGTATTAATGAGCAGTTCTTC
D gene: .; CDR3 length: 12; J gene: TRBJ2-2; V gene: TRBV7-3; clone size: many; CDR3 protein: CASSLDTGELFF; CDR3 DNA: TGTGCCAGCAGCTTGGACACCGGGGAGCTGTTTTTT
D gene: TRBD1; CDR3 length: 15; J gene: TRBJ1-6; V gene: TRBV20-1; clone size: .; CDR3 protein: CSAISQGARHSPLHF; CDR3 DNA: TGCAGTGCTATTTCCCAGGGGGCTAGGCATTCACCCCTCCACTTT
D gene: TRBD2; CDR3 length: 16; J gene: TRBJ2-5; V gene: TRBV7-8; clone size: .; CDR3 protein: CASSLPSGAPGSAQYF; CDR3 DNA: TGTGCCAGCAGCTTACCTAGCGGGGCTCCCGGGTCGGCCCAGTACTTC
D gene: .; CDR3 length: 15; J gene: TRBJ2-3; V gene: TRBV12-3/TRBV12-4; clone size: .; CDR3 protein: CASSRPTGITDTQYF; CDR3 DNA: TGTGCCAGCAGCCGTCCGACAGGAATCACAGATACGCAGTATTTT
D gene: TRBD1; CDR3 length: 14; J gene: TRBJ2-1; V gene: TRBV12-3/TRBV12-4; clone size: few; CDR3 protein: CASSQDREAHEQFF; CDR3 DNA: TGTGCCAGCAGTCAGGACAGGGAGGCCCATGAGCAGTTCTTC